This T cell receptor (beta chain) was sequenced during a study of blood T cell repertoires in COVID-19 (TCRdb year 2020). Background for the entire study: The collaborator samples originated in the United States, Italy and Spain and spanned the acute and convalescent phases of COVID-19. The material from the prospective study consisted of cDNA or gDNA derived from T cells, B-cell-depleted T cells, or PBMCs. Deeply sampled blood TCRbeta repertoires from subjects exposed to, actively infected with, or recovered from COVID-19 were included in the dataset. A freely available public database, intended as a resource for researchers studying the immune response to SARS-CoV-2, is where the repertoires were released. Samples were obtained from the ongoing ImmuneRACE study (first 160 participants) and from some 1,200 subjects provided by 6 global collaborators. Nearly every sample came with metadata listing a de-identified subject ID, COVID-19 status, age in years and sex. HLA class I and class II types, where available, came from metadata supplied by the sample provider rather than from assay-based typing. Paper-wide results and their limitations: The amount of clinical and demographic metadata varied by source and participant and was provided uncurated.

The CDR1 and CDR2 encoded by the germline V gene (reference sequence) are GTSNPN and SVGIG. Relative to germline, V is missing 1 base and J is missing 8 bases, with 13 bases of the junction outside any gene match. The CDR3 has 16 amino acids, counting the end cysteine and phenylalanine. Only CDR3 DNA remains: 48 bases, in frame from the first base. Another Seattle source contributed samples from volunteer blood donors who had recovered from COVID-19. The collaborating institutions used their own protocols to collect whole blood in K2EDTA tubes. For TCRbeta analysis, collaborator samples were shipped as frozen whole blood, as isolated PBMCs, or as DNA extracted from either sample type. TCRbeta CDR3 regions were amplified from genomic DNA by means of the immunoSEQ Assay, a bias-controlled multiplex PCR. The original methods were these. The number of nucleated cells in each sample was estimated from the amplification of reference gene primers within the assay. To quantify the absolute abundance of each unique TCRbeta CDR3 rearrangement, sequence reads were collapsed and filtered. For each sample, productive Simpson clonality was calculated as the square root of Simpson's diversity index over productive rearrangements. As stored in TCRdb, this immuneACCESS dataset retains in-frame rearrangements with V and J assigned. A fraction of the clones does not appear; measured against another copy, unresolved V genes explain less than half of the discrepancy, and the remainder lacks a known reason. Clone size and the V and J calls come from that table; the DNA yielded D and trimming. Present in this sample are fewer than 450,000 clones, around 91% of which were seen just once. The ten biggest clones cover roughly 3.5% of the sample.

This clone was seen once. Its binding antigen is unknown. Per-base quality was not reported, and no clone a single base away is much larger than it. Sequencing was performed on peripheral blood. This clonotype originated in a woman under 30 who had recovered from COVID-19. The V and J segments used are TRBV30 and TRBJ1-2; 10 central bases correspond to TRBD1. The DNA is as follows: TGTGCCTGGAGTGCGAGGCCCCGACAGGGGGCGGGAGGCTACACCTTC. It encodes CAWSARPRQGAGGYTF.